This T cell receptor (beta chain) stems from a study of radiotherapy plus CTLA-4 blockade in lung cancer. For the study at large: Among all patients, roughly 19% showed objective responses, while about 30% had disease control.

This CDR3 contains 16 residues. V was pared by 4 bases and J by 14 bases, with 17 bases of the junction left unmatched. Germline V gene lookup returns CDR1 SGHKS and CDR2 YYEKEE (reference sequence). The study, taken as a whole, reports: The study found tumor-derived TCR clones expanded in blood after radiotherapy plus ipilimumab. Early clonal dynamics of blood T cells, together with interferon-beta, were reported as the best response predictor.

Generated by immunoSEQ multiplex PCR, the TCRdb table keeps only in-frame clones and is missing some. There are some 50,000 clones in the sample; 76% occur only once, and about 9% lies in the top ten. Comment on this clone: Its matching antigen is unknown.

The material was peripheral blood, obtained from a patient treated with radiotherapy plus ipilimumab. The source is a human donor with non-small cell lung cancer who had stable disease on radiotherapy plus ipilimumab. This chain connects TRBV5-5 to TRBJ1-6; 8 nucleotides match TRBD1. The CDR3 sequence: CASSAAGQGNPFTLHF. The CDR3 nucleotides read TGTGCCAGCAGCGCCGCTGGACAGGGAAACCCGTTCACCCTCCACTTT.